The 20 T cell receptor beta chains presented below share a single source sample, sequenced in a study of cytomegalovirus exposure and HLA in healthy donors. The primer mix had 60 Vbeta and 13 Jbeta primers. The method was immunoSEQ multiplex PCR; TCRdb's version includes in-frame clones alone and lacks a portion of them. Here the sample spans some 160,000 clones, roughly 84% being singletons. The sequenced sample was PBMCs. The receptors derive from a man between 18 and 29 years old in good health and CMV-seronegative.

This rearrangement joins TRBV4-2 to TRBJ1-2; D ambiguous. V lost 0 bases, J lost 6 bases, and 2 bases lay in between. Germline lookup yields CDR1 LGHNA and CDR2 YNFKEQ. The CDR3 contains 11 residues. The CDR3 spells CASSQDNGYTF. Written as DNA, the CDR3 is TGTGCCAGCAGCCAAGATAATGGCTACACCTTC.

This sequence joins TRBV6-5 and TRBJ1-6; tentatively, D is TRBD1 (5 bases). CDR1 and CDR2 from the germline V gene are MNHEY and SVGAGI. Between the trimmed V and J ends, which lost 8 bases and 6 bases, there was a span of 17 bases. CDR3 length equals 15 residues. The CDR3 loop is CASAGGGDLNSPLHF. In nucleotides, the CDR3 is TGTGCCAGCGCTGGGGGAGGAGACCTTAATTCACCCCTCCACTTT.

This clone has only a few counts. This chain joins TRBV4-1 and TRBJ2-2, with 10 bases aligning to TRBD2. This CDR3 is 16 amino acids long. Germline trimming cut 4 bases from V and 1 base from J; bases unmatched to any gene: 3. Germline lookup yields CDR1 MGHRA and CDR2 YSYEKL. CDR3 loop: CASSRLAGVNTGELFF. DNA for the CDR3: TGCGCCAGCAGCCGTCTAGCGGGAGTGAACACCGGGGAGCTGTTTTTT.

The chain is built from TRBV19 and TRBJ2-2; 8 nucleotides match TRBD1. The CDR3 is made up of 16 amino acids. V trimming: 1 base; J trimming: 7 bases; junction bases outside the gene matches: 8. Germline V gene lookup returns CDR1 LNHDA and CDR2 SQIVND (reference sequence). CDR3 DNA: TGTGCCAGTAGTATAGGGACAGGGATTCTGAGCGGGGAGCTGTTTTTT. This codes for CASSIGTGILSGELFF.

The genes are TRBV7-9 and TRBJ1-1, with 11 bases identical to TRBD1. Germline CDR1 and CDR2: SEHNR and FQNEAQ (reference sequence). The CDR3 contains 15 residues. V lost 5 bases and J lost 8; bases outside the gene matches: 10. Here the CDR3 DNA reads TGTGCCAGCAGCCGCCCCGGGACAGGGGGTTTGGAAGCTTTCTTT. Translating gives CASSRPGTGGLEAFF.

This clone occurred once. The chain couples TRBV9 to TRBJ2-5; 10 bases are a match to TRBD1. The CDR3 spans 14 residues. V trimming: 3 bases; J trimming: 4 bases; junction bases outside the gene matches: 3. Germline lookup yields CDR1 SGDLS and CDR2 YYNGEE. In DNA form, the CDR3 reads TGTGCCAGCAGCGACGGACAGGGGGGAGAGACCCAGTACTTC. This codes for CASSDGQGGETQYF. Variable domain in full (rest from reference TRBV9 and TRBJ2-5): DSGVTQTPKHLITATGQRVTLRCSPRSGDLSVYWYQQSLDQGLQFLIQYYNGEERAKGNILERFSAQQFPDLHSELNLSSLELGDSALYFCASSDGQGGETQYFGPGTRLLVL.

This chain uses TRBV11-2 with TRBJ2-7; 7 bases agree with TRBD2. V was pared by 1 base and J by 6 bases, with 9 bases of the junction left unmatched. The CDR3 length is 15 residues. Germline V gene data show CDR1 as SGHAT and CDR2 as FQNNGV. The CDR3 protein is CASSLVSAGEFEQYF. The CDR3 DNA reads TGTGCCAGCAGCTTAGTCTCTGCGGGGGAGTTCGAGCAGTACTTC.

This chain joins TRBV4-2 and TRBJ1-1, with D perhaps matching TRBD1 (6 bases). The CDR3 sequence is 16 residues long. Trimming took off 6 bases at V and 0 bases at J, with 17 bases between the two ends. In germline, CDR1 is LGHNA, CDR2 YNFKEQ. The CDR3 DNA reads TGTGCCAGCAGACCTTTTGAGGCAGGGGTGAACACTGAAGCTTTCTTT. Translating it yields CASRPFEAGVNTEAFF.

The chain uses TRBV4-1 and TRBJ2-3; TRBD2 agrees at 15 bases. The CDR3 is made up of 19 amino acids. After removal of 3 bases from V and 5 bases from J, the junction contained 12 bases not matched to a gene. CDR1 is MGHRA and CDR2 is YSYEKL in the germline V gene. CDR3 loop: CASSHRTSGRAIERDTQYF. The CDR3 bases are TGCGCCAGCAGCCACCGGACTAGCGGGAGGGCCATCGAAAGAGATACGCAGTATTTT.

This clone has a single count. The chain recombines TRBV6-5 with TRBJ2-1; D gene unclear. The CDR3 loop spans 13 amino acids. CDR1 is MNHEY and CDR2 is SVGAGI in the germline V gene. Trimming took 6 bases from V and 6 from J, leaving 12 bases between them. For the CDR3, the DNA is TGTGCCAGCAGCAGGCAACCTCCCAATGAGCAGTTCTTC. Translation: CASSRQPPNEQFF.

The table lists this clone with a few counts. The rearrangement joins TRBV7-3 to TRBJ2-7, with 9 bases fitting TRBD1. Germline CDR1 and CDR2: SGHTA and FQGTGA. The CDR3 consists of 15 residues. V shed 5 bases, J shed 5 bases, and the junction held 10 bases outside the gene matches. CDR3 sequence (DNA): TGTGCCAGCAGCCCCCGGGGACAGGGCGAAAACGAGCAGTACTTC. Protein: CASSPRGQGENEQYF.

V usage is TRBV5-1 and J usage is TRBJ1-2, with 9 bases that match TRBD1. The CDR3 runs to 13 residues. V gave up 4 bases and J gave up 8 bases; unmatched junction bases: 6. Germline CDR1 and CDR2: SGHRS and YFSETQ. In nucleotides, the CDR3 is TGCGCCAGCAGCCAGGGACAGGGAAAAGGCTACACCTTC. Its protein product is CASSQGQGKGYTF.

In this sample, this clone turned up once. The V gene is TRBV10-3, the J gene TRBJ1-1; TRBD1 aligns across 12 bases. The CDR3 consists of 15 residues. V shed 6 bases, J shed 4 bases, and the junction held 6 bases outside the gene matches. CDR1 and CDR2 from the germline V gene are ENHRY and SYGVKD. This chain's CDR3 is CAISGTGGAGTEAFF. CDR3 coding DNA: TGTGCCATCAGCGGGACAGGGGGCGCCGGCACTGAAGCTTTCTTT.

The rearrangement joins TRBV6-4 to TRBJ2-3; D gene unclear. This CDR3 is built from 13 residues. The V end lost 0 bases, the J end lost 6 bases, and 7 bases lay between the germline ends. Germline V gene sequence: CDR1 MRHNA, CDR2 SNTAGT. The CDR3 protein is CASSDSLRDTQYF. In nucleotides, the CDR3 is TGTGCCAGCAGTGACTCGCTCAGGGATACGCAGTATTTT.

Written as DNA, the CDR3 is TGTGCCAGCAGCCCCCGAGGGGGCTCCGGGGAGCTGTTTTTT. This sequence encodes CASSPRGGSGELFF. The chain employs TRBV7-2 and TRBJ2-2; 7 bases match TRBD1. Trimming removed 5 bases from V and 6 bases from J; junction bases left unmatched: 6. This CDR3 has 14 amino acids. CDR1 is SGHTA, CDR2 FQGNSA, per germline.

This chain connects TRBV14 to TRBJ2-1; D might be TRBD2 (6 bases). The V gene lost 5 bases and the J gene lost 9 bases, with 17 bases spanning the gap. The CDR3 consists of 14 residues. Germline V CDR1 and CDR2: SGHDN, FVKESK. As DNA, the CDR3 is TGTGCCAGCAGCATAAGACTAGATGACAGTGAGCAGTTCTTC. Its protein product is CASSIRLDDSEQFF.

J is TRBJ2-7 and V is TRBV6-4, with TRBD1 matching 10 bases. Germline CDR1 MRHNA, CDR2 SNTAGT. V trimming: 6 bases; J trimming: 5 bases; junction bases outside the gene matches: 13. The CDR3 length is 16 residues. The CDR3 DNA reads as TGTGCCAGCAGCCTCCTGGGGACAGGGGAAAGCGACGAGCAGTACTTC. Residues: CASSLLGTGESDEQYF.

This clone appeared a single time. The chain employs TRBV18 and TRBJ2-7; D is undetermined. Germline CDR1 reads KGHSH; CDR2 reads LQKENI. CDR3 length equals 14 residues. Trimming removed 2 bases at V and 0 bases at J, with 8 bases between. CDR3 DNA: TGTGCCAGCTCACCAGTTGAGAGCTCCTACGAGCAGTACTTC. The encoded protein is CASSPVESSYEQYF.

The chain recombines TRBV7-8 with TRBJ1-2; 9 bases are shared with TRBD1. V trimming: 1 base; J trimming: 8 bases; junction bases outside the gene matches: 20. CDR3 length: 19 amino acids. Germline V gene sequence: CDR1 SGHVS, CDR2 FQNEAQ. The CDR3 loop reads CASSLESADRGRPGGGYTF. CDR3 sequence (DNA): TGTGCCAGCAGCTTAGAAAGTGCGGACAGGGGACGCCCAGGGGGAGGCTACACCTTC. Full variable domain (rest looked up from reference TRBV7-8 and TRBJ1-2): GAGVSQSPRYKVAKRGQDVALRCDPISGHVSLFWYQQALGQGPEFLTYFQNEAQLDKSGLPSDRFFAERPEGSVSTLKIQRTQQEDSAVYLCASSLESADRGRPGGGYTFGSGTRLTVV.

The chain recombines TRBV5-4 with TRBJ2-3, with D unresolved. Trimming left V 4 bases short and J 8 bases short, with 14 bases between. CDR3 length equals 13 residues. Germline CDR1 SGHNT, CDR2 YYREEE (reference sequence). CDR3 nucleotides: TGTGCCAGCAGCCGCATCCAAATGGCTACGCAGTATTTT. It encodes CASSRIQMATQYF.